One and the same sample provided the 30 T cell receptor beta chains below, sequenced in a study of blood T cells in healthy people across ages. Combining a sample-barcoded 5' primer with a J-beta primer mix, a second PCR ran for 7 to 11 cycles. TCRdb re-derived calls from the 5' RACE reads in MiXCR, one entry per CDR3 protein. This sample yields approximately 400,000 distinct CDR3 sequences, of which about 49% are seen a single time; 51% belongs to the top ten. Sequencing was performed on blood. These receptors were collected from a man in his sixties in good health.

DNA of the CDR3: TGTGCCAGCAGCTCCGGGACTAGTAGCAATGAGCAGTTCTTC. This encodes CASSSGTSSNEQFF. The chain is built from TRBV28 and TRBJ2-1; 8 positions match TRBD2. V was pared by 6 bases and J by 6 bases, with 7 bases of the junction left unmatched. There are 14 residues in the CDR3. The germline V gene has CDR1 MDHEN and CDR2 SYDVKM.

The chain recombines TRBV7-9 with TRBJ2-3; 10 bases map to TRBD2. Germline V lookup: CDR1 SEHNR, CDR2 FQNEAQ (reference sequence). The length of the CDR3 is 16 residues. V shed 5 bases and J 6 bases; nucleotides not matched to a gene: 11. CDR3 sequence reads: CASSGGLAEGWDTQYF. The CDR3 DNA reads as TGTGCCAGCAGCGGCGGACTAGCGGAAGGATGGGATACGCAGTATTTT.

The V and J genes are TRBV20-1 and TRBJ2-7, with D unresolved. Matching the DNA end better, TRBJ2-5 makes the J call doubtful. Germline CDR1 reads DFQATT; CDR2 reads SNEGSKA (reference sequence). The CDR3 has 11 residues. CDR3 nucleotides: TGCAGTGCAGGGATACAAGAGACCCAGTACTTC. It encodes CSAGIQETQYF.

CDR3 DNA: TGCAGTGTACGGGGGGGGAATACAGGCACTGAAGCTTTCTTT. Its translation is CSVRGGNTGTEAFF. This rearrangement joins TRBV20-1 to TRBJ1-1; a weak D match, TRBD1 (5 bases). V was shortened by 7 bases and J by 4 bases, with 19 bases between the two germline ends. This CDR3 region has 14 residues. Germline V gives CDR1 DFQATT, CDR2 SNEGSKA (reference sequence).

This clonotype has more than one count but fewer than ten. V usage is TRBV7-2 and J usage is TRBJ1-4; D is undetermined. V was shortened by 5 bases and J by 5 bases, with 15 bases between the two germline ends. The CDR3 is made up of 15 amino acids. Germline loops: CDR1 SGHTA, CDR2 FQGNSA. This CDR3 reads CASSPRSAGNEKLFF. The CDR3 nucleotides read TGTGCCAGCAGCCCTCGATCGGCGGGAAATGAAAAACTGTTTTTT. Filled out from reference TRBV7-2 and TRBJ1-4, the complete variable domain reads GAGVSQSPSNKVTEKGKDVELRCDPISGHTALYWYRQSLGQGLEFLIYFQGNSAPDKSGLPSDRFSAERTGGSVSTLTIQRTQQEDSAVYLCASSPRSAGNEKLFFGSGTQLSVL.

This chain connects TRBV20-1 to TRBJ2-5, with D perhaps matching TRBD1 or TRBD2 (5 bases each). CDR3 length: 14 residues. Germline assignment: CDR1 DFQATT and CDR2 SNEGSKA (reference sequence). Trimming left V 5 bases short and J 9 bases short, with 22 bases between. CDR3 region: CSAGQWGSLGAQYF. In DNA, the CDR3 is TGCAGTGCTGGCCAGTGGGGCAGCCTCGGGGCCCAGTACTTC.

This chain links TRBV20-1 with TRBJ2-7; weak D call: TRBD1 (6 bases). Trimming stripped 0 bases from V and 1 base from J, with 16 bases between. This CDR3 has 16 residues. Per germline, CDR1 DFQATT and CDR2 SNEGSKA (reference sequence). CDR3 nucleotides: TGCAGTGCTAGAGATTCCAGGGGATCCAGATCCTACGAGCAGTACTTC. Encoded protein: CSARDSRGSRSYEQYF.

As concerns this clonotype: This CDR3 is missing its conserved last phenylalanine or tryptophan, likely due to a read error. The DNA for the CDR3 is TGTGCCAGCAGCTTAAACACAGGGGCAGGGAAACTGTTTTCT. Translated: CASSLNTGAGKLFS. The J gene is TRBJ1-4, the V gene TRBV7-2; TRBD1 agrees at 7 bases. In germline, CDR1 is SGHTA, CDR2 FQGNSA. After removal of 2 bases from V and 11 bases from J, the junction contained 8 bases not matched to a gene. The CDR3 totals 14 residues.

This clonotype was counted a single time. The chain joins TRBV12-3 or TRBV12-4 to TRBJ2-7; 10 nucleotides line up with TRBD1. The CDR3 totals 18 residues. V trimming: 4 bases; J trimming: 6 bases; junction bases outside the gene matches: 18. CDR3 DNA sequence: TGTGCCAGCAGTTCAAGTCCCGGGACAGGGGCCTTAACCTGCGAGCAGTACTTC. Amino acid sequence: CASSSSPGTGALTCEQYF.

Comments on this clonotype: At one of its ends the junction is not consistent with the germline gene, which may arise from a read error. The rearrangement joins TRBV6-2 or TRBV6-3 to TRBJ2-7; TRBD2 aligns across 9 bases. The CDR3 covers 14 residues. Germline-derived CDR1 and CDR2 are MNHEY and SVGEGT. Here the CDR3 DNA reads TGTGCCAGCATTTACCTAGCGGGACCGTACGAGCAGTACTTC. The encoded protein is CASIYLAGPYEQYF.

This clonotype was observed a handful of times. DNA of the CDR3: TGTGCCAGCAACCCTGTAGGACTACTCCCCCCCGAGACCCAGTACTTC. Its translation is CASNPVGLLPPETQYF. The J gene is TRBJ2-5, the V gene TRBV7-9, with D possibly TRBD2 on 6 matching bases. V shed 7 bases and J shed 5 bases, with 23 bases lying between them. The germline V gene encodes CDR1 SEHNR and CDR2 FQNEAQ (reference sequence). The CDR3 is 16 amino acids. The complete variable domain, with remaining parts taken from reference TRBV7-9 and TRBJ2-5, reads DTGVSQNPRHKITKRGQNVTFRCDPISEHNRLYWYRQTLGQGPEFLTYFQNEAQLEKSRLLSDRFSAERPKGSFSTLEIQRTEQGDSAMYLCASNPVGLLPPETQYFGPGTRLLVL.

This clonotype was counted a few times. The chain carries TRBV6-2 or TRBV6-3 and TRBJ2-1; D call uncertain. The germline V gene encodes CDR1 MNHEY and CDR2 SVGEGT. The CDR3 is made up of 12 amino acids. V was pared by 6 bases and J by 8 bases, with 11 bases between. Here the CDR3 reads CASSETGYEQFF. CDR3 DNA sequence: TGTGCCAGCAGCGAGACTGGATATGAGCAGTTCTTC.

The chain links TRBV6-2 or TRBV6-3 to TRBJ2-7; 8 bases fit TRBD2. The CDR3 loop spans 16 amino acids. The germline V gene has CDR1 MNHEY and CDR2 SVGEGT. V was clipped by 5 bases and J by 1 base; unmatched bases: 10. CDR3 DNA: TGTGCCAGCAGTCCACGGGGCGGGAGGATTTCCTACGAGCAGTACTTC. Translating it yields CASSPRGGRISYEQYF.

In its sample, this clonotype was seen a few times. The V gene is TRBV7-2, the J gene TRBJ2-4; 8 nucleotides align to TRBD1. The CDR3 has 16 residues. V trimming: 5 bases; J trimming: 9 bases; junction bases outside the gene matches: 15. Germline values: CDR1 SGHTA, CDR2 FQGNSA. CDR3 DNA: TGTGCCAGCAGCCGTGACTGGCAGGGGGCCAGTAGCATTCAGTACTTC. Translation: CASSRDWQGASSIQYF.

The V call is TRBV7-2, the J call TRBJ2-5; D perhaps matches TRBD2 (6 bases). The J call may not be correct, given that the DNA end is closer to TRBJ2-7. The CDR3 covers 15 residues. Germline V gene sequence: CDR1 SGHTA, CDR2 FQGNSA. The CDR3 sequence is CASSPQAGRQYEQYF. For the CDR3, the DNA is TGTGCCAGCAGCCCTCAGGCGGGGAGGCAATACGAGCAGTACTTC.

In this sample, this clonotype turned up a few times. The V and J genes are TRBV10-3 and TRBJ2-7; tentatively, D is TRBD2 (6 bases). The CDR3 covers 14 residues. The V gene lost 11 bases and the J gene lost 2 bases, with 19 bases spanning the gap. Germline assignment: CDR1 ENHRY and CDR2 SYGVKD. CDR3 sequence (DNA): TGTGCCGCGGCTTCCCTAGCGCATACCTACGAGCAGTACTTC. The encoded protein is CAAASLAHTYEQYF.

This clonotype was counted between two and nine times. The V gene is TRBV20-1, the J gene TRBJ2-1; TRBD1 might be the D (5 bases). Germline CDR1 reads DFQATT; CDR2 reads SNEGSKA (reference sequence). This CDR3 comprises 11 residues. Here the CDR3 DNA reads TGCAGCCCGGGTCAGGGCAATGAGCAGTTCTTC. This gives the protein CSPGQGNEQFF.

V is TRBV4-3 and J is TRBJ1-2, with no clear D. Germline CDR1 and CDR2: LGHNA and YSLEER. V was cut by 3 bases and J by 6 bases, with 14 bases left in between. The CDR3 is 14 residues long. CDR3 amino acids: CASSQDPQIHGYTF. The CDR3 region has the DNA TGCGCCAGCAGCCAGGATCCCCAGATCCATGGCTACACCTTC.

On this clonotype itself: The junction does not match germline at one end; this may be a read error. V is TRBV3-1 and J is TRBJ2-2; a possible D gene is TRBD1 (6 bases). The germline CDR1 and CDR2 sequences are LGHDT and YNNKEL (reference sequence). This CDR3 has 13 residues. CDR3 sequence: CAGSKQGGGELFF. For the CDR3, the DNA is TGTGCCGGCAGCAAACAGGGCGGCGGGGAGCTGTTTTTT.

This clonotype came up a few times. The rearrangement uses TRBV29-1 and TRBJ2-7; D may be TRBD1 (6 bases). V lost 6 bases and J 7 bases, leaving 16 bases between the germline ends. This CDR3 has 12 residues. Germline V gene sequence: CDR1 SQVTM, CDR2 ANQGSEA. CDR3 bases: TGCAGCGTGGGGGCCACTCCGTGGGAGCAGTACTTC. This translates into CSVGATPWEQYF.

The gene calls are TRBV7-2 and TRBJ1-5; TRBD1 might be the D (5 bases). The ends were cut back, 5 bases at V and 7 bases at J, with 15 bases in the middle. CDR1 is SGHTA and CDR2 is FQGNSA in the germline V gene. The CDR3 contains 14 residues. The CDR3: CASSLSRNRQPQHF. As DNA, the CDR3 is TGTGCCAGCAGCCTCAGTCGGAACAGGCAGCCCCAGCATTTT.

This clonotype was observed a handful of times. The chain is built from TRBV29-1 and TRBJ2-1; possible D gene TRBD2, 5 bases. Germline V gives CDR1 SQVTM, CDR2 ANQGSEA. V was clipped by 0 bases and J by 15 bases, with 15 bases between them. This CDR3 spans 12 amino acids. CDR3 amino acids: CSVEDDLGEGFF. CDR3 DNA: TGCAGCGTTGAAGATGATCTGGGAGAGGGGTTCTTC.

This chain uses TRBV7-9 with TRBJ2-7; the D is unclear. The V gene's germline CDR1 is SEHNR and CDR2 FQNEAQ (reference sequence). V dropped 6 bases and J dropped 4 bases, with 7 bases sitting between them. The CDR3 totals 11 residues. The chain's CDR3 is CASRLQYEQYF. The DNA of the CDR3 is TGTGCCAGCAGATTACAATACGAGCAGTACTTC.

The gene calls are TRBV28 and TRBJ2-7; a possible D gene is TRBD2 (5 bases). Per germline, CDR1 MDHEN and CDR2 SYDVKM. The CDR3 runs 13 residues. Trimming pared 6 bases from V and 0 bases from J, leaving 9 bases between. This CDR3 reads CASRYGVSYEQYF. The CDR3 DNA sequence: TGTGCCAGCAGATACGGGGTCTCCTACGAGCAGTACTTC.

This clonotype was recorded a few times. This chain joins TRBV7-9 and TRBJ2-6, with a weak D call TRBD1 (5 bases). CDR3 length equals 15 residues. Trimming shortened V by 2 bases and J by 2 bases, and 7 bases separated the two germline ends. The germline CDR1 and CDR2 sequences are SEHNR and FQNEAQ (reference sequence). The DNA of the CDR3 is TGTGCCAGCAGCTTAATAGGGGCTGGGGCCAACGTCCTGACTTTC. It encodes CASSLIGAGANVLTF.

V is TRBV20-1 and J is TRBJ2-7; 9 positions match TRBD1. Unmatched junction bases numbered 8, after V lost 6 bases and J lost 5 bases. This CDR3 is 13 amino acids long. Germline V gene data show CDR1 as DFQATT and CDR2 as SNEGSKA (reference sequence). This CDR3 reads CSAPRTGDNEQYF. DNA for the CDR3: TGCAGTGCCCCAAGGACAGGGGACAACGAGCAGTACTTC.

The genes are TRBV20-1 and TRBJ2-7, with 9 bases aligning to TRBD2. CDR3 length: 14 residues. The germline V gene encodes CDR1 DFQATT and CDR2 SNEGSKA (reference sequence). V lost 4 bases, J lost 3 bases, and 7 bases stayed unmatched. CDR3 amino acids: CSAIPSGANYEQYF. The CDR3 DNA reads TGCAGTGCTATCCCTAGCGGGGCGAACTACGAGCAGTACTTC.

The J gene is TRBJ1-4, the V gene TRBV4-1; D possibly corresponds to TRBD1 (5 bases). This CDR3 spans 15 amino acids. Germline V gene data show CDR1 as MGHRA and CDR2 as YSYEKL. Trimming took 0 bases from V and 1 from J, leaving 6 bases between them. In DNA form, the CDR3 reads TGCGCCAGCAGCCAAGATAGGGGAACTAATGAAAAACTGTTTTTT. It codes for CASSQDRGTNEKLFF.

This clonotype turned up a few times. The rearrangement links TRBV20-1 to TRBJ2-1, with TRBD2 matching over 7 bases. This CDR3 contains 14 residues. V shed 4 bases, J shed 5 bases, and the junction held 8 bases outside the gene matches. CDR1 and CDR2 (germline): DFQATT, SNEGSKA (reference sequence). CDR3 sequence (DNA): TGCAGTGCTACCCCCGGGACTAACAACAATGAGCAGTTCTTC. Encoded protein: CSATPGTNNNEQFF.

The chain links TRBV15 to TRBJ2-1; 12 bases fit TRBD2. This CDR3 has 17 amino acids. CDR1 LNHNV and CDR2 YYDKDF come from the germline V gene (reference sequence). V gave up 1 base and J gave up 9 bases; unmatched junction bases: 10. The CDR3 region is CATSRGPASGRAPEQFF. For the CDR3, the DNA is TGTGCCACCAGCAGAGGCCCCGCTAGCGGGAGGGCCCCTGAGCAGTTCTTC.